These 7 T cell receptor beta chains came from one sample sequenced in a study of shared clonotypes between healthy human individuals. Data came from immunoSEQ multiplex PCR; TCRdb stores just in-frame clones and leaves some out. In the table there are about 2,500,000 clones, about 92% of which are singletons. Sequenced: naive CD4+ T cells sorted from blood. The subset is: CD45RA+ positively selected. Receptors were obtained from a young man in good health.

The V gene is TRBV18, the J gene TRBJ1-3; D not resolved. The CDR3 consists of 15 residues. Germline CDR1 reads KGHSH; CDR2 reads LQKENI. V was cut by 5 bases and J by 0 bases, with 11 bases left in between. CDR3 sequence (DNA): TGTGCCAGCTCAACAGACCTCGGCTCTGGAAACACCATATATTTT. This codes for CASSTDLGSGNTIYF. The whole variable domain, filled in from reference TRBV18 and TRBJ1-3, reads NAGVMQNPRHLVRRRGQEARLRCSPMKGHSHVYWYRQLPEEGLKFMVYLQKENIIDESGMPKERFSAEFPKEGPSILRIQQVVRGDSAAYFCASSTDLGSGNTIYFGEGSWLTVV.

The V and J genes are TRBV11-1 and TRBJ2-7, with D possibly being TRBD1 or TRBD2 (5 bases each). V was cut by 7 bases and J by 5 bases, with 18 bases left in between. Germline CDR1 SGHAT, CDR2 FQDESV (reference sequence). This CDR3 has 14 amino acids. This chain's CDR3 is CASNMGPKSNEQYF. CDR3 nucleotides: TGTGCCAGCAACATGGGACCCAAGAGCAACGAGCAGTACTTC.

With regard to this clone: Other DNA sequences in the sample encode the same CDR3. This chain uses TRBV5-4 with TRBJ2-5; D is possibly TRBD2 (6 bases). The CDR3 totals 14 residues. The V and J ends lost 4 bases and 2 bases respectively, with 12 bases between them. Germline V gives CDR1 SGHNT, CDR2 YYREEE (reference sequence). This CDR3 reads CASSKTGGQETQYF. In nucleotides, the CDR3 is TGTGCCAGCAGCAAAACCGGGGGACAAGAGACCCAGTACTTC.

This chain uses TRBV18 with TRBJ2-5; TRBD1 is a possible D gene (5 bases). The CDR3 extends over 15 amino acids. V shed 1 base and J shed 0 bases, with 9 bases lying between them. Germline V lookup: CDR1 KGHSH, CDR2 LQKENI. The CDR3 nucleotides read TGTGCCAGCTCACCACAACAGGCGAACCAAGAGACCCAGTACTTC. Amino acids: CASSPQQANQETQYF. Based on the CDR3 plus reference TRBV18 and TRBJ2-5, the full variable domain is NAGVMQNPRHLVRRRGQEARLRCSPMKGHSHVYWYRQLPEEGLKFMVYLQKENIIDESGMPKERFSAEFPKEGPSILRIQQVVRGDSAAYFCASSPQQANQETQYFGPGTRLLVL.

This chain connects TRBV7-2 to TRBJ1-4, with D unclear. V lost 1 base and J lost 8, with 17 bases in between. Germline lookup yields CDR1 SGHTA and CDR2 FQGNSA. The CDR3 consists of 16 residues. CDR3 bases: TGTGCCAGCAGCTTAGTGGGCAGTGCGGAGGTGGAAAAACTGTTTTTT. It yields the protein CASSLVGSAEVEKLFF.

The CDR3 sequence: CASRTEPTKNRGGNSPLHF. In DNA form, the CDR3 reads TGTGCCAGCAGAACAGAACCTACAAAGAACAGGGGAGGTAATTCACCCCTCCACTTT. The rearrangement joins TRBV27 to TRBJ1-6; 7 bases align to TRBD1. There are 19 residues in the CDR3. From germline, CDR1 is MNHEY and CDR2 SMNVEV (reference sequence). J gave up 6 bases and V 6 bases, and 20 bases lay outside the gene matches.

The V gene is TRBV7-9, the J gene TRBJ2-1; 11 nucleotides match TRBD2. The CDR3 sequence is 14 residues long. The germline CDR1 and CDR2 sequences are SEHNR and FQNEAQ (reference sequence). V was pared by 7 bases and J by 3 bases, with 2 bases of the junction left unmatched. The CDR3 sequence: CASMGTSGYNEQFF. In DNA form, the CDR3 reads TGTGCCAGCATGGGGACTAGCGGCTACAATGAGCAGTTCTTC.